This TCR beta chain was sequenced during a study of blood T cell repertoires in COVID-19 (dated by TCRdb to about 2020). Background for the entire study: The collaborator samples originated in the United States, Italy and Spain and spanned the acute and convalescent phases of COVID-19. The sample metadata nearly always contained a de-identified subject ID, COVID-19 status, age in years and sex. Where available, HLA class I and class II types were obtained from metadata supplied by the sample provider rather than from assay-based typing. The repertoires were released in a freely available public database meant as a resource for research on the immune response to SARS-CoV-2. Deeply sampled blood TCRbeta repertoires from subjects exposed to, actively infected with, or recovered from COVID-19 were included in the dataset. Samples came from the ongoing ImmuneRACE study (first 160 participants) plus 1,254 subjects from 6 global collaborators. The prospective study material was composed of cDNA or gDNA derived from T cells, B-cell-depleted T cells, or PBMCs.

Collaborating institutions collected whole blood in K2EDTA tubes following their own protocols. For TCRbeta analysis, collaborators shipped samples as frozen whole blood, isolated PBMCs, or DNA extracted from either of those sample types. The immunoSEQ Assay, a bias-controlled multiplex PCR, was used to amplify TCRbeta CDR3 regions from genomic DNA. For the original study's pipeline: The number of nucleated cells in each sample was estimated from the amplification of reference gene primers within the assay. To quantify the absolute abundance of each unique TCRbeta CDR3 rearrangement, sequence reads were collapsed and filtered. For each sample, productive Simpson clonality was calculated by taking the square root of Simpson's diversity index across productive rearrangements. TCRdb took this table from immuneACCESS and kept in-frame rearrangements with V and J called. Such tables lack part of the clones; where checked against another copy, unresolved V genes explain under half of the gap, and the rest is unexplained. V and J calls and clone size are given by that table; D and trimming were obtained from the DNA. Counted in this sample were roughly 250,000 clones; roughly four fifths of them appeared once. Together, the top ten hold around 12% of the sample.

From a lookup of the germline V gene (reference sequence), CDR1 and CDR2 are LGHDT and YNNKEL. Deletion took 3 bases off V and 0 bases off J, with a span of 10 bases between the germline ends. From the cysteine through the phenylalanine, the CDR3 covers 15 amino acids. The CDR3 DNA has 45 bases and is translated from base 1. Comments on this clone: This clone's antigen is unknown. The record has no base qualities; no much larger clone is one base away.

What the study reported, not specific to this receptor: The quantity of clinical and demographic metadata differed by source and by participant and was supplied without curation.

This sequence originates from a woman aged 55-70 years with active or convalescent COVID-19. The sample consisted of peripheral blood. This sequence uses TRBV3-1 (or the pseudogene TRBV3-2) and TRBJ2-3, and possibly TRBD2, on 5 matching bases. The DNA sequence is TGTGCCAGCAGCCAGGACTGGATAAGCACAGATACGCAGTATTTT. The translation is CASSQDWISTDTQYF.